A single sample gave rise to the 8 T cell receptor beta chains below, sequenced in a study of blood T cell repertoires in COVID-19 (dated by TCRdb to 2019 to 2021). The method behind the library was the immunoSEQ multiplex PCR assay. In TCRdb, the immuneACCESS table is reduced to in-frame sequences with V and J assigned. These tables do not hold every clone; where another copy was compared, an unresolved V gene accounts for under half, and the others remain unexplained. The sample yields about 100,000 clones; roughly 87% were counted once. Clones ranked in the top ten supply approximately 7.3% of the sample. Sequenced: peripheral blood. These receptors were obtained from a man aged 25-45 years in a cohort sampled during active COVID-19.

This CDR3 is CASSLDNRGTDTQYF. The CDR3 DNA is TGTGCCAGCAGCTTGGATAATCGGGGCACAGATACGCAGTATTTT. This chain connects TRBV7-2 to TRBJ2-3, with no clear D. V lost 3 bases to trimming and J lost 1 base, with 11 bases between them. The CDR3 is 15 amino acids. Per germline, CDR1 SGHTA and CDR2 FQGNSA.

CDR3 loop: CASSLAGRPYNEQFF. The CDR3 nucleotides are TGTGCCAGCAGCTTGGCAGGGAGGCCCTACAATGAGCAGTTCTTC. V gene TRBV5-4 combines with J gene TRBJ2-1, with a weak D call TRBD2 (6 bases). V lost 0 bases to trimming and J lost 2 bases, with 9 bases between them. The CDR3 is made up of 15 amino acids. CDR1 and CDR2 from the germline V gene are SGHNT and YYREEE (reference sequence).

The chain recombines TRBV19 with TRBJ2-7; 7 nucleotides agree with TRBD1. This CDR3 region has 12 residues. Germline lookup yields CDR1 LNHDA and CDR2 SQIVND (reference sequence). Unmatched junction bases numbered 5, after V lost 6 bases and J lost 6 bases. CDR3 sequence reads: CASSPPGGEQYF. CDR3 sequence (DNA): TGTGCCAGTAGCCCCCCAGGGGGCGAGCAGTACTTC. The full variable domain, completed using reference TRBV19 and TRBJ2-7, is DGGITQSPKYLFRKEGQNVTLSCEQNLNHDAMYWYRQDPGQGLRLIYYSQIVNDFQKGDIAEGYSVSREKKESFPLTVTSAQKNPTAFYLCASSPPGGEQYFGPGTRLTVT.

The chain employs TRBV30 and TRBJ2-3; TRBD2 matches 9 bases. Germline V gives CDR1 GTSNPN, CDR2 SVGIG (reference sequence). CDR3 length equals 14 residues. The ends lost 4 bases at V and 2 bases at J; junction bases unmatched: 4. The CDR3: CAWTSGVLTDTQYF. DNA for the CDR3: TGTGCCTGGACTAGCGGGGTGCTCACAGATACGCAGTATTTT.

The chain is built from TRBV6-6 and TRBJ1-5; D possibly corresponds to TRBD1 (5 bases). Germline V lookup: CDR1 MNHNY, CDR2 SVGAGI (reference sequence). The CDR3 sequence is 15 residues long. Trimming took 8 bases from V and 7 from J, leaving 21 bases between them. CDR3 loop: CASDGPQGLFQPQHF. Here the CDR3 DNA reads TGTGCCAGCGACGGACCGCAGGGATTGTTCCAGCCCCAGCATTTT.

This clone appeared once. The chain carries TRBV19 and TRBJ2-5, with TRBD1 matching over 9 bases. The germline V gene encodes CDR1 LNHDA and CDR2 SQIVND (reference sequence). The V segment lost 5 bases and the J segment 6 bases; nucleotides outside the gene matches: 7. The CDR3 contains 14 residues. In nucleotides, the CDR3 is TGTGCCAGTAGTGGCCAGGACAGGGGTCAGACCCAGTACTTC. Translated, it gives CASSGQDRGQTQYF.

This chain joins TRBV10-3 and TRBJ2-5; the match to TRBD2 covers 9 bases. Trimming cost V 10 bases and J 7 bases; bases outside gene matches: 16. The CDR3 is 15 residues long. Per the germline V gene, CDR1 is ENHRY and CDR2 is SYGVKD. Here the CDR3 DNA reads TGTGCCACCCGCGGGTCTAGCGGGGTTGAGTCGACCCAGTACTTC. Protein sequence: CATRGSSGVESTQYF.

This clone has only one observation. This chain links TRBV4-1 with TRBJ2-1; 7 nucleotides agree with TRBD2. Looked up from germline, CDR1 is MGHRA and CDR2 is YSYEKL. This CDR3 region has 16 residues. Trimming took 2 bases from V and 3 from J; bases not matched to a gene: 7. As DNA, the CDR3 is TGCGCCAGCAGCCAACCTACCCTAGCGGTCTACAATGAGCAGTTCTTC. This codes for CASSQPTLAVYNEQFF.